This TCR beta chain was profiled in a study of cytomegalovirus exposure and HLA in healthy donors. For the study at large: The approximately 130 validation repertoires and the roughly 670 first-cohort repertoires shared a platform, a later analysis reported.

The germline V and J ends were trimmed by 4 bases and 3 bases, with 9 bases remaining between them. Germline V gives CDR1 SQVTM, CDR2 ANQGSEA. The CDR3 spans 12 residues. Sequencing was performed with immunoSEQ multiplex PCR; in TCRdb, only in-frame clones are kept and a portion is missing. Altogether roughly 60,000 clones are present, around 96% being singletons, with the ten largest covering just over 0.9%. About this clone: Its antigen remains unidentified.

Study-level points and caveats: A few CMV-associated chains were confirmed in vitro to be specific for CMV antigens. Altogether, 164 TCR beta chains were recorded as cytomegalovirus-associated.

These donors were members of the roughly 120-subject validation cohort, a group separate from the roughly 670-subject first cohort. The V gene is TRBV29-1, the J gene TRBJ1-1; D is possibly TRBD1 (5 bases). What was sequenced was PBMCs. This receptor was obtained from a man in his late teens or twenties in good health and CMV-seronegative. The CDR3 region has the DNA TGCAGCGTTGTTGGAGGGGACACTGAAGCTTTCTTT. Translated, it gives CSVVGGDTEAFF.